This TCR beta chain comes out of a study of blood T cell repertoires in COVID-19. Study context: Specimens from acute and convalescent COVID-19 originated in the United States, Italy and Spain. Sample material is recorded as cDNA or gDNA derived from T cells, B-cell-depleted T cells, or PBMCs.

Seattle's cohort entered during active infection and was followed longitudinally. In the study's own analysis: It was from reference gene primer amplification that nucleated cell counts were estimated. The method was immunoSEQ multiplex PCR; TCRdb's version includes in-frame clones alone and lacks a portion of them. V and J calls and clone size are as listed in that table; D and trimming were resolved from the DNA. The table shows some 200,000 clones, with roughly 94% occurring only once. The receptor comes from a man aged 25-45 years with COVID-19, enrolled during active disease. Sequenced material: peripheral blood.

CDR3 loop: CAWSVGGANTEAFF. The CDR3, as DNA: TGTGCCTGGAGTGTAGGGGGAGCTAACACTGAAGCTTTCTTT. The V gene is TRBV30, the J gene TRBJ1-1; tentatively, D is TRBD1 (6 bases). CDR1 and CDR2 from the germline V gene are GTSNPN and SVGIG (reference sequence). Trimming removed 0 bases at V and 2 bases at J, with 10 bases between. This CDR3 is built from 14 residues.